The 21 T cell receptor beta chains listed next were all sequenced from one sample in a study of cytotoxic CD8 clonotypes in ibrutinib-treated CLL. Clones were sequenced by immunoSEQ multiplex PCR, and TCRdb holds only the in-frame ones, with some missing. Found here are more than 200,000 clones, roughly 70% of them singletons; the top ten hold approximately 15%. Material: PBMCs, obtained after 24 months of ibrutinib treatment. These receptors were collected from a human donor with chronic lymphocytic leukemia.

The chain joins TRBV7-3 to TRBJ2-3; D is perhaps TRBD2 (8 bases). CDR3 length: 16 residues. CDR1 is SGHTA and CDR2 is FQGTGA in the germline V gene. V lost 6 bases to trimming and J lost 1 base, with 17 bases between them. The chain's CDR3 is CASSQGGLDGTDTQYF. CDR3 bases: TGTGCCAGCAGTCAGGGGGGACTAGACGGCACAGATACGCAGTATTTT.

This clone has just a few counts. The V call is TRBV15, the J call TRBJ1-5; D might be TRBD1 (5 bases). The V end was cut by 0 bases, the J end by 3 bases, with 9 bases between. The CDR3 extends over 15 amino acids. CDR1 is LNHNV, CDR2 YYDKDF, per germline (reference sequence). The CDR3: CATSRDRGYNQPQHF. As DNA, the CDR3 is TGTGCCACCAGCAGAGATCGGGGGTACAATCAGCCCCAGCATTTT.

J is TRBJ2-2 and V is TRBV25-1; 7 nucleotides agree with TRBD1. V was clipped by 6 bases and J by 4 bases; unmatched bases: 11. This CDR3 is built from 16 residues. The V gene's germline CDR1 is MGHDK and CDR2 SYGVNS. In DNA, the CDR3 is TGTGCCAGCAGCTCGACCCGGGACAGCCTCACCGGGGAGCTGTTTTTT. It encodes CASSSTRDSLTGELFF.

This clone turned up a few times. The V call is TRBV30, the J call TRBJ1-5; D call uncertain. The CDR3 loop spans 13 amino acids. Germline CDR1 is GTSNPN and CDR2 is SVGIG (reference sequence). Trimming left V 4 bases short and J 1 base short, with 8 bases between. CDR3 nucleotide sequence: TGTGCCTGGACTCAAGGCAGCAATCAGCCCCAGCATTTT. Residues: CAWTQGSNQPQHF.

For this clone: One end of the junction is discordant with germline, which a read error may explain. The CDR3 bases are TGTGCCAGCAGTTGGACAGCTACCAATCAGCTCCAGCATTTT. It specifies CASSWTATNQLQHF. V usage is TRBV6-6 and J usage is TRBJ1-5; a weak D match, TRBD1 (6 bases). The CDR3 covers 14 residues. Germline V gives CDR1 MNHNY, CDR2 SVGAGI (reference sequence).

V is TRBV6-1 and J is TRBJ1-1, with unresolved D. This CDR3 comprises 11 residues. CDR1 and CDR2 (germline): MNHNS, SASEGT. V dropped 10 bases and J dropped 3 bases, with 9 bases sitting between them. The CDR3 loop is CATRTYTEAFF. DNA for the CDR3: TGTGCCACCCGGACTTACACTGAAGCTTTCTTT.

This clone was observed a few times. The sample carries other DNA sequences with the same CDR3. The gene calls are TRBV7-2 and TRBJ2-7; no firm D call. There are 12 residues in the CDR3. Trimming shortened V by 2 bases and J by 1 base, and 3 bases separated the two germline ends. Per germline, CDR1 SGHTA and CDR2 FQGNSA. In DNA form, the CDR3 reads TGTGCCAGCAGCTTATCGTCCTACGAGCAGTACTTC. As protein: CASSLSSYEQYF.

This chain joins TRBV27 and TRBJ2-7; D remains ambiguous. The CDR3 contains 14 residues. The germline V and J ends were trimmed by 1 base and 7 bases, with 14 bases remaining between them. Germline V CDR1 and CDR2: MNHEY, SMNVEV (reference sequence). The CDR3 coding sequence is TGTGCCAGCAGTTTATTACCAGAGTTGAGTGAGCAGTACTTC. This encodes CASSLLPELSEQYF.

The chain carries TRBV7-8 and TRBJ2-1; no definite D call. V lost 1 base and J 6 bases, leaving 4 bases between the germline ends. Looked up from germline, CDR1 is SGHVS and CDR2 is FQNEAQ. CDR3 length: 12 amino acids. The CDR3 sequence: CASSLGVNEQFF. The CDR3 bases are TGTGCCAGCAGCTTAGGAGTCAATGAGCAGTTCTTC.

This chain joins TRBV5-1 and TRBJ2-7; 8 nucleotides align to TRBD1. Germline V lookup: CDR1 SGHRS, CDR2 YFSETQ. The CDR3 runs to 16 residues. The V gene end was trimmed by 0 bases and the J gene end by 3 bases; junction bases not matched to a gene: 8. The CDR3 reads CASSLGHSGGVYEQYF. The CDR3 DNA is TGCGCCAGCAGCTTGGGCCACTCAGGGGGCGTCTACGAGCAGTACTTC.

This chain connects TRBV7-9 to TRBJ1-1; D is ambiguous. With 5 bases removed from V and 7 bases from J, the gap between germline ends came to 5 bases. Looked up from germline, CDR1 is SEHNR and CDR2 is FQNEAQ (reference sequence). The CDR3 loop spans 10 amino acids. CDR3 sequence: CASSLFEAFF. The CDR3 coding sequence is TGTGCCAGCAGCCTCTTTGAAGCTTTCTTT. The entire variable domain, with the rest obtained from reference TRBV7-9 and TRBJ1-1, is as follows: DTGVSQNPRHKITKRGQNVTFRCDPISEHNRLYWYRQTLGQGPEFLTYFQNEAQLEKSRLLSDRFSAERPKGSFSTLEIQRTEQGDSAMYLCASSLFEAFFGQGTRLTVV.

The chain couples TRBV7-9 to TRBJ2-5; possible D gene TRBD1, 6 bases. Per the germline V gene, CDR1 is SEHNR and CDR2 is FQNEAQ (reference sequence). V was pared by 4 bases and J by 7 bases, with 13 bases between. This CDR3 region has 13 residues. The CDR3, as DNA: TGTGCCAGCAGCTCTACGACAGGCCCGACCCAGTACTTC. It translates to CASSSTTGPTQYF.

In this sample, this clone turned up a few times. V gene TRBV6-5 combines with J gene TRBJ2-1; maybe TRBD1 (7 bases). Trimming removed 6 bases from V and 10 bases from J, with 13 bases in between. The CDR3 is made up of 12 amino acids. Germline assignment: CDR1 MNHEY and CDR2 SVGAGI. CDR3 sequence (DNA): TGTGCCAGCAGCCGTCCAGGGGGGGAGCAGTTCTTC. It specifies CASSRPGGEQFF.

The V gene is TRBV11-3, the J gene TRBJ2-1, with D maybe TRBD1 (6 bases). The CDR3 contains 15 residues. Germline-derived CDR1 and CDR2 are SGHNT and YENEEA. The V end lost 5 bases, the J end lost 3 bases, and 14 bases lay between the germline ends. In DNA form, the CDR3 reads TGTGCCAGCAGCGCGGGCCGAGGGGGCTACAATGAGCAGTTCTTC. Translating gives CASSAGRGGYNEQFF.

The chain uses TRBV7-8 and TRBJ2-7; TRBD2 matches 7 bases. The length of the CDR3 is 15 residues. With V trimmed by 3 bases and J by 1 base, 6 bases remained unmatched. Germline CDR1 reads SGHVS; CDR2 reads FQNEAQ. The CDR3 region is CASSFHPSGSYEQYF. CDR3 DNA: TGTGCCAGCAGCTTCCACCCTAGCGGTTCCTACGAGCAGTACTTC.

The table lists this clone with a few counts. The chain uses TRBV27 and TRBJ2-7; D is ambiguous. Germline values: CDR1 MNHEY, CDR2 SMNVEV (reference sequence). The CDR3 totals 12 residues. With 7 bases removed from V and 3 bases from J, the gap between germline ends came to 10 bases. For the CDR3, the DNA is TGTGCCAGCAATCCCCCGGGCTACGAGCAGTACTTC. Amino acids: CASNPPGYEQYF.

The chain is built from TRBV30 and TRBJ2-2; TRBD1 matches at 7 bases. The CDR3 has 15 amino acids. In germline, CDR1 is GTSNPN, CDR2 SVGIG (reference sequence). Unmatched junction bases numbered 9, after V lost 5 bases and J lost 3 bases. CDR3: CAWLRDSGYTGELFF. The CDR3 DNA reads TGTGCCTGGCTCCGGGACAGCGGCTACACCGGGGAGCTGTTTTTT.

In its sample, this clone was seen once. The CDR3 loop is CASKSQPLDGYTF. The CDR3 bases are TGTGCCAGCAAATCCCAGCCTTTGGATGGCTACACCTTC. V usage is TRBV19 and J usage is TRBJ1-2; D gene unclear. V lost 9 bases, J lost 6 bases, and 17 bases lay in between. The CDR3 extends over 13 amino acids. CDR1 and CDR2 (germline): LNHDA, SQIVND (reference sequence).

CDR3 residues: CASSPLRDRGLANYGYTF. The CDR3 region has the DNA TGTGCCAGCAGCCCCCTCCGGGACAGGGGATTAGCTAACTATGGCTACACCTTC. The chain has TRBV28 and TRBJ1-2, with 10 nucleotides matching TRBD1. The CDR3 has 18 amino acids. Germline-derived CDR1 and CDR2 are MDHEN and SYDVKM. V was pared by 6 bases and J by 0 bases, with 13 bases of the junction left unmatched.

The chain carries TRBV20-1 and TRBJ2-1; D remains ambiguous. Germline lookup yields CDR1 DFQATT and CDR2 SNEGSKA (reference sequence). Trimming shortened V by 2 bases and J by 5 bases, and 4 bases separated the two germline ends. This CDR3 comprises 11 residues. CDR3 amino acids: CSARRDNEQFF. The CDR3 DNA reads TGCAGTGCTAGAAGGGACAATGAGCAGTTCTTC.

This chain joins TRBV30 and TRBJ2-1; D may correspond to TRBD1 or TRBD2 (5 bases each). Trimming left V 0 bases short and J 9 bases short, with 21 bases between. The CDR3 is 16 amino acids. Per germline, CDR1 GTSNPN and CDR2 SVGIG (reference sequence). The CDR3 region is CAWSVRTPGPWAEQFF. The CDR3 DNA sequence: TGTGCCTGGAGTGTAAGGACTCCGGGACCTTGGGCTGAGCAGTTCTTC. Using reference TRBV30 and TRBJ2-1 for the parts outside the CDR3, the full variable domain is SQTIHQWPATLVQPVGSPLSLECTVEGTSNPNLYWYRQAAGRGLQLLFYSVGIGQISSEVPQNLSASRPQDRQFILSSKKLLLSDSGFYLCAWSVRTPGPWAEQFFGPGTRLTVL.